Following are 9 T cell receptor beta chains from one sample sequenced in a study of T cell responses to AZD1222 COVID-19 vaccine. The method was immunoSEQ multiplex PCR; TCRdb's version includes in-frame clones alone and lacks a portion of them. Its listing shows over 140,000 clones. The specimen sequenced was peripheral blood. The receptor set was obtained from an adult in good health.

The V and J genes are TRBV4-2 and TRBJ1-1; 7 bases are a match to TRBD1. Germline-derived CDR1 and CDR2 are LGHNA and YNFKEQ. V shed 0 bases, J shed 0 bases, and the junction held 13 bases outside the gene matches. The CDR3 extends over 19 amino acids. As DNA, the CDR3 is TGTGCCAGCAGCCAAGACCCTTTAGGGACAGACCCCATGAACACTGAAGCTTTCTTT. Encoded protein: CASSQDPLGTDPMNTEAFF.

The genes are TRBV19 and TRBJ2-5, with D perhaps TRBD2 (7 bases). CDR3 length: 16 residues. CDR1 is LNHDA, CDR2 SQIVND, per germline (reference sequence). Deletions cut 3 bases from V and 2 bases from J, with 16 bases between. The CDR3 DNA sequence: TGTGCCAGTAGTATTGGGGGGGGCAGAGTACAAGAGACCCAGTACTTC. Its protein product is CASSIGGGRVQETQYF.

The chain couples TRBV6-4 to TRBJ2-2; no definite D call. Trimming pared 2 bases from V and 2 bases from J, leaving 3 bases between. Germline V gene data show CDR1 as MRHNA and CDR2 as SNTAGT. The CDR3 runs to 13 residues. The CDR3 region has the DNA TGTGCCAGCAGTGACAAAAACACCGGGGAGCTGTTTTTT. Protein: CASSDKNTGELFF.

The rearrangement uses TRBV7-6 and TRBJ2-2, with D hard to call. The germline V and J ends were trimmed by 2 bases and 0 bases, with 4 bases remaining between them. The CDR3 is 14 residues long. Germline V gene sequence: CDR1 SGHVS, CDR2 FNYEAQ. The CDR3 nucleotides read TGTGCCAGCAGCTTAATAGCGAACACCGGGGAGCTGTTTTTT. Protein: CASSLIANTGELFF.

This chain joins TRBV19 and TRBJ1-6; 9 positions match TRBD1. Germline V gives CDR1 LNHDA, CDR2 SQIVND (reference sequence). With V trimmed by 11 bases and J by 7 bases, 12 bases remained unmatched. The length of the CDR3 is 15 residues. CDR3 bases: TGTGCCGGCAGCAAACAACAGGGGGCAAATTCACCCCTCCACTTT. Its protein product is CAGSKQQGANSPLHF.

The rearrangement joins TRBV5-1 to TRBJ1-4; unclear D gene. Germline values: CDR1 SGHRS, CDR2 YFSETQ. The length of the CDR3 is 16 residues. V gave up 6 bases and J gave up 2 bases, with 17 bases separating them. The CDR3 DNA follows: TGCGCCAGCAATCGGGAAGGAATCGGGACTAATGAAAAACTGTTTTTT. Its translation: CASNREGIGTNEKLFF.

The chain uses TRBV6-5 and TRBJ2-7, with 10 bases that match TRBD2. Trimming removed 6 bases from V and 2 bases from J; junction bases left unmatched: 4. Germline V lookup: CDR1 MNHEY, CDR2 SVGAGI. The CDR3 has 14 amino acids. The CDR3 DNA reads TGTGCCAGCAGGGTCAGCGGGGGGGCCTACGAGCAGTACTTC. Protein sequence: CASRVSGGAYEQYF.

This chain uses TRBV6-4 with TRBJ2-3; 11 nucleotides line up with TRBD1. Germline lookup yields CDR1 MRHNA and CDR2 SNTAGT. The CDR3 has 17 amino acids. J was trimmed by 2 bases and V by 5 bases; bases with no gene match: 9. The CDR3 DNA follows: TGTGCCAGCAGTCCAAGGGACAGGGGGAAGAACACAGATACGCAGTATTTT. Translating it yields CASSPRDRGKNTDTQYF.

The chain is built from TRBV4-2 and TRBJ1-6; no firm D call. The CDR3 is 14 amino acids. Germline CDR1 reads LGHNA; CDR2 reads YNFKEQ. V was cut by 5 bases and J by 4 bases, with 9 bases left in between. CDR3 in DNA: TGTGCCAGCAGCACAGATAATTATAATTCACCCCTCCACTTT. Its protein is CASSTDNYNSPLHF.